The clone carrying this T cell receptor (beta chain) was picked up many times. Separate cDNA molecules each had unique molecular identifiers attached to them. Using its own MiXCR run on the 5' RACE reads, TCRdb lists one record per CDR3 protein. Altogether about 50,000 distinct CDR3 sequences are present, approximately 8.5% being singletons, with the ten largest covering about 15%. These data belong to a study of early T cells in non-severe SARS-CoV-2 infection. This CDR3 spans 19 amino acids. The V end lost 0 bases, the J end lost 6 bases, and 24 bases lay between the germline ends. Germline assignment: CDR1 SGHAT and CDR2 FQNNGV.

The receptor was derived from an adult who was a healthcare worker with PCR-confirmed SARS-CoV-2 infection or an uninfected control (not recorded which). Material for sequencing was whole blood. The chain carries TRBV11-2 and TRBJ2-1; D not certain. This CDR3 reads CASSLEGSAVVRNTNEQFF. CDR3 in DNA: TGTGCCAGCAGCTTAGAAGGTTCGGCTGTCGTCCGGAATACCAATGAGCAGTTCTTC.